In its sample, the clone carrying this T cell receptor beta chain was seen a few times. In the original workflow: From reference gene primer amplification, estimates of nucleated cell counts were derived. Assay used: immunoSEQ multiplex PCR; TCRdb lists only in-frame clones, some missing. For V, J and clone size, that table is used; D and trimming come from the DNA. The table lists 200,000 to 250,000 clones, 80% to 90% of them singletons. This CDR3 contains 16 residues. The V gene's germline CDR1 is MNHNS and CDR2 SASEGT. Trimming cost V 3 bases and J 5 bases, with 17 bases left between them. This sample was included in a study of blood T cell repertoires in COVID-19. Study details: Some COVID-19 samples were acute and others convalescent; all came from the United States, Italy and Spain. Sample material is recorded as cDNA or gDNA derived from T cells, B-cell-depleted T cells, or PBMCs.

Sequencing used peripheral blood. The gene calls are TRBV6-1 and TRBJ1-5, with TRBD1 as a possible D gene (6 bases). The receptor comes from a man aged 55 to 69 with acute or convalescent COVID-19. CDR3 region: CASSDRGKISDQPQHF. CDR3 sequence (DNA): TGTGCCAGCAGTGACAGGGGAAAAATATCCGATCAGCCCCAGCATTTT.